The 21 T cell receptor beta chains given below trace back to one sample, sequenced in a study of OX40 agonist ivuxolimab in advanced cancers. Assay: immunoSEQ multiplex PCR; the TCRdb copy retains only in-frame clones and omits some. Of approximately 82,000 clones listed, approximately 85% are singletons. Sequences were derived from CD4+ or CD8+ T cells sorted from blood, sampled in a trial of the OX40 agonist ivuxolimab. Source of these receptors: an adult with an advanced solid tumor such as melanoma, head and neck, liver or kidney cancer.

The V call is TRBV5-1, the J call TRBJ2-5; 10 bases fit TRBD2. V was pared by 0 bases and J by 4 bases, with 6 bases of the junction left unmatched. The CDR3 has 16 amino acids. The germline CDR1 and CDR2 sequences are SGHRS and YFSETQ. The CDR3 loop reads CASSLASGGASETQYF. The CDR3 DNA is TGCGCCAGCAGCTTGGCCAGCGGGGGGGCCTCAGAGACCCAGTACTTC.

CDR3 coding DNA: TGTGCCAGCAGCTTAAGGGATGGGAACACTGAAGCTTTCTTT. Its translation: CASSLRDGNTEAFF. The chain uses TRBV7-3 and TRBJ1-1; no definite D call. The germline gives CDR1 SGHTA, CDR2 FQGTGA. CDR3 length: 14 amino acids. V was pared by 1 base and J by 1 base, with 7 bases between.

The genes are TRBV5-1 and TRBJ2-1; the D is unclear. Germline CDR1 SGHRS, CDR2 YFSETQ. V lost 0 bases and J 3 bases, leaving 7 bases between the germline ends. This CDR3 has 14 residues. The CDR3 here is CASSLGYGYNEQFF. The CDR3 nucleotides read TGCGCCAGCAGCTTGGGGTATGGCTACAATGAGCAGTTCTTC.

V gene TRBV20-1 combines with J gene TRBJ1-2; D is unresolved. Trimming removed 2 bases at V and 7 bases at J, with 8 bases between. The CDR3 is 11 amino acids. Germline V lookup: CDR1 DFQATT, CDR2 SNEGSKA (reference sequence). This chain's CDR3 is CSARFEGGYTF. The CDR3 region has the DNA TGCAGTGCTAGATTTGAAGGTGGCTACACCTTC.

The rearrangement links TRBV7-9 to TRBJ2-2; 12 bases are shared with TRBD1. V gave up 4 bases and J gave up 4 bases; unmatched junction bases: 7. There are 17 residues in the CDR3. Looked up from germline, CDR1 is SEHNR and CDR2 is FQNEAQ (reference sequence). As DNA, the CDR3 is TGTGCCAGCAGCTGGGACAGGGGGCTTCGGGTCACCGGGGAGCTGTTTTTT. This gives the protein CASSWDRGLRVTGELFF.

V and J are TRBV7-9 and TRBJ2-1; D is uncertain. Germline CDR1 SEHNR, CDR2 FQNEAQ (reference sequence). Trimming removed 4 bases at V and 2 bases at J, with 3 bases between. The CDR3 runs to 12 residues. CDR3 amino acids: CASSSPYNEQFF. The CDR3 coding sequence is TGTGCCAGCAGCTCCCCCTACAATGAGCAGTTCTTC. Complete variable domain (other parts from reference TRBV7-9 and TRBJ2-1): DTGVSQNPRHKITKRGQNVTFRCDPISEHNRLYWYRQTLGQGPEFLTYFQNEAQLEKSRLLSDRFSAERPKGSFSTLEIQRTEQGDSAMYLCASSSPYNEQFFGPGTRLTVL.

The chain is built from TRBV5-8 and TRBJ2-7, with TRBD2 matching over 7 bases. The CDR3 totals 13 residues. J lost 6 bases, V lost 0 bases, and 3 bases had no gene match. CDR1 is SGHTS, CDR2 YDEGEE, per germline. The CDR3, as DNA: TGTGCCAGCAGCTTGGAAGGGGAGGGCGAGCAGTACTTC. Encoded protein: CASSLEGEGEQYF.

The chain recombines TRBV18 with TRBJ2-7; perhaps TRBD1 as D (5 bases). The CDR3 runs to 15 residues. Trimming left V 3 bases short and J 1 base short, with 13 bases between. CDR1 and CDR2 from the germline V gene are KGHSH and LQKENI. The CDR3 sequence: CASSPGATVSYEQYF. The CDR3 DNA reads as TGTGCCAGCTCACCCGGCGCGACAGTGTCCTACGAGCAGTACTTC.

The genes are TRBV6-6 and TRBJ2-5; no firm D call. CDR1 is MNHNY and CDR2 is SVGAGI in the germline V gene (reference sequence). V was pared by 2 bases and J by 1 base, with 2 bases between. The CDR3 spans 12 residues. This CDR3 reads CASSYGQETQYF. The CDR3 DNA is TGTGCCAGCAGTTACGGCCAAGAGACCCAGTACTTC.

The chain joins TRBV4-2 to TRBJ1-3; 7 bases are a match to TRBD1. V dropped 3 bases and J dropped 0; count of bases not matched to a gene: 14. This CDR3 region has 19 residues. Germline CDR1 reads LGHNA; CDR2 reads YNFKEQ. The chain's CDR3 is CASSHNRGTAYTSGNTIYF. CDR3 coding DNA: TGTGCCAGCAGCCACAACCGTGGGACAGCTTATACCTCTGGAAACACCATATATTTT.

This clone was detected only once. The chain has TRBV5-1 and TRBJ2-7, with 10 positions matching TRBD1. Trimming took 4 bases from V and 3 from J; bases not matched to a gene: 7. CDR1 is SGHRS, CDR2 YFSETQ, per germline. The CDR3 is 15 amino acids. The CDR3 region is CASSDGTGDVYEQYF. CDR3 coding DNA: TGCGCCAGCAGCGACGGGACAGGGGACGTCTACGAGCAGTACTTC.

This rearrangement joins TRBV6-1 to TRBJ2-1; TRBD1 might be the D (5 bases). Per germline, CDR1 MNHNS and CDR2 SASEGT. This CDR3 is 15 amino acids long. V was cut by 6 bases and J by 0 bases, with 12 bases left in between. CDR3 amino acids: CASREQVSSYNEQFF. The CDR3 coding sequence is TGTGCCAGCAGAGAACAGGTGAGCTCCTACAATGAGCAGTTCTTC.

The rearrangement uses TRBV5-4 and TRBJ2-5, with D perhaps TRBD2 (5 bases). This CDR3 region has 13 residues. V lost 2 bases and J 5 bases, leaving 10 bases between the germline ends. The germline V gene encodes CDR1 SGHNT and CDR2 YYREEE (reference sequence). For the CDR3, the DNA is TGTGCCAGCAGCTTTGGCGGGCGCGAGACCCAGTACTTC. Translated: CASSFGGRETQYF.

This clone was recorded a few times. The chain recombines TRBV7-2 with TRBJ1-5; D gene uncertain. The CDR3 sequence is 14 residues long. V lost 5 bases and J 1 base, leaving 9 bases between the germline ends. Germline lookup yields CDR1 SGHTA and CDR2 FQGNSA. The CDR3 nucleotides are TGTGCCAGCAGCCCTGGAATAAGCAATCAGCCCCAGCATTTT. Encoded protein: CASSPGISNQPQHF. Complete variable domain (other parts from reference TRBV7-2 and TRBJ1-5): GAGVSQSPSNKVTEKGKDVELRCDPISGHTALYWYRQSLGQGLEFLIYFQGNSAPDKSGLPSDRFSAERTGGSVSTLTIQRTQQEDSAVYLCASSPGISNQPQHFGDGTRLSIL.

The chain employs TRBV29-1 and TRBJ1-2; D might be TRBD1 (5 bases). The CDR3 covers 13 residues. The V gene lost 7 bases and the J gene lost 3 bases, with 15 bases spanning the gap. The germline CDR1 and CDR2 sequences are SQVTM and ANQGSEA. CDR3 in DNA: TGCAGCGCGTCGACAGACGGGGACTATGGCTACACCTTC. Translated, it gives CSASTDGDYGYTF. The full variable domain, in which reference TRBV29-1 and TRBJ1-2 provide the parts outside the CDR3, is SAVISQKPSRDICQRGTSLTIQCQVDSQVTMMFWYRQQPGQSLTLIATANQGSEATYESGFVIDKFPISRPNLTFSTLTVSNMSPEDSSIYLCSASTDGDYGYTFGSGTRLTVV.

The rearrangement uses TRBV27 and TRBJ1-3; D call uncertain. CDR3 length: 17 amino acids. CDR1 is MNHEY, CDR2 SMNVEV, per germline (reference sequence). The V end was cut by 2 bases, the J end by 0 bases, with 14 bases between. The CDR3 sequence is CASSLNPPLFSGNTIYF. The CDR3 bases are TGTGCCAGCAGTTTAAATCCGCCACTCTTCTCTGGAAACACCATATATTTT.

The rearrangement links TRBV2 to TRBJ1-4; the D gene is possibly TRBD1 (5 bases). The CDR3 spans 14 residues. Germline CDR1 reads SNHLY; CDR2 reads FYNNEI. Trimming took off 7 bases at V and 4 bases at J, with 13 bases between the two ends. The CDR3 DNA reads TGTGCCAGCACTCCGGGACGGTATAATGAAAAACTGTTTTTT. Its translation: CASTPGRYNEKLFF. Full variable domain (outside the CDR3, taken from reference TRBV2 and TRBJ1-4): EPEVTQTPSHQVTQMGQEVILRCVPISNHLYFYWYRQILGQKVEFLVSFYNNEISEKSEIFDDQFSVERPDGSNFTLKIRSTKLEDSAMYFCASTPGRYNEKLFFGSGTQLSVL.

As DNA, the CDR3 is TGTGCCACCGGGCGTGGATTGGGGGCTTTCTTT. This gives the protein CATGRGLGAFF. This chain joins TRBV11-2 and TRBJ1-1; no reliable D call. Germline V gene data show CDR1 as SGHAT and CDR2 as FQNNGV. This CDR3 spans 11 amino acids. Trimming cost V 10 bases and J 11 bases, with 17 bases left between them.

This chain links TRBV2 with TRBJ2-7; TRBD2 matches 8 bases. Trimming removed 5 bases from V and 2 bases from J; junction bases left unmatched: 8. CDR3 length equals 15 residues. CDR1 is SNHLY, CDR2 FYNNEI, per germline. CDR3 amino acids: CASSLGLETPYEQYF. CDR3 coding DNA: TGTGCCAGCAGTCTGGGACTAGAGACCCCCTACGAGCAGTACTTC.

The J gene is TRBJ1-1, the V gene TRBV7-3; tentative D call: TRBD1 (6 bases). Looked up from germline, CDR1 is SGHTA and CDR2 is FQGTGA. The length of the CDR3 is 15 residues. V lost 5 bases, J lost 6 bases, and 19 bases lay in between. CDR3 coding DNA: TGTGCCAGCAGCCCCACCGGGGGGCGTTTGTCTGAAGCTTTCTTT. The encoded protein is CASSPTGGRLSEAFF.

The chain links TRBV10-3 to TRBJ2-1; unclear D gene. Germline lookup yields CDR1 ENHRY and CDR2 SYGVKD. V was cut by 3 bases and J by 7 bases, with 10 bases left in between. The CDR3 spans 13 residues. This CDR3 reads CAISDFTGNEQFF. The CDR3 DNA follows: TGTGCCATCAGTGACTTTACTGGGAATGAGCAGTTCTTC.